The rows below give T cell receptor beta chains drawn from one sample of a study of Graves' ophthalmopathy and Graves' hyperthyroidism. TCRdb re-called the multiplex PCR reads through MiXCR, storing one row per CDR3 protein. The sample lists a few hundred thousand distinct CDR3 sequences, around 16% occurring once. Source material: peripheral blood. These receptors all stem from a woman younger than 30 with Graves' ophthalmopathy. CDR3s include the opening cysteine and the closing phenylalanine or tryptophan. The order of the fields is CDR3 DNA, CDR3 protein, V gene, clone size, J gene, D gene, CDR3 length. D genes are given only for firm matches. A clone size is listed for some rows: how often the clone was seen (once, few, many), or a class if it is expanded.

TGTGCCAGCAGCTTAGGCAGCGGGAGCCCCTACGAGCAGTACTTC CASSLGSGSPYEQYF TRBV11-2 many TRBJ2-7 TRBD2 15
TGCAGTGCTAGTGACAAATTGGACGAGCAGTACTTC CSASDKLDEQYF TRBV20-1 . TRBJ2-7 . 12
TGTGCCAGCAGTCTAGCGGGGGCCACCACCGGGGAGCTGTTTTTT CASSLAGATTGELFF TRBV6-2/TRBV6-3 many TRBJ2-2 TRBD2 15
TGTGCCAGCAGTTACGACCCAGGGGGGAGGGGATATGGCTACACCTTC CASSYDPGGRGYGYTF TRBV6-5 many TRBJ1-2 TRBD1 16
TGTGCCAGCAGCTCCGCAGCGGGAGTAACCCACGAGCAGTACTTC CASSSAAGVTHEQYF TRBV12-3/TRBV12-4 . TRBJ2-7 TRBD2 15
TGTGCCAGCAGTCAGGCAGCTGGGACAGGGAATCAGCCCCAGCATTTT CASSQAAGTGNQPQHF TRBV6-2/TRBV6-3 many TRBJ1-5 TRBD1 16
TGTGCCAGCAGCCAAGGAATAGGCTACACCTTC CASSQGIGYTF TRBV7-9 many TRBJ1-2 . 11
TGTGCCACCAGTCCCGCCAGTGACTCCTACGAGCAGTACTTC CATSPASDSYEQYF TRBV24-1 few TRBJ2-7 . 14
TGTGCCAGCAGTGAATCAAGAGACACTGAAGCTTTCTTT CASSESRDTEAFF TRBV6-1 . TRBJ1-1 . 13
TGCAGCGTTGATACAACAGGACTAAACACTGAAGCTTTCTTT CSVDTTGLNTEAFF TRBV29-1 many TRBJ1-1 . 14
TGTGCCAGCAGTTTAAACAACGACATTACCTACGAGCAGTACTTC CASSLNNDITYEQYF TRBV12-3/TRBV12-4 many TRBJ2-7 . 15
TGTGCCAGCAGCCTCGGACACAACTATGGCTACACCTTC CASSLGHNYGYTF TRBV13 many TRBJ1-2 . 13
TGCAGCGCCGAGGAGGGCGAGCAGTACTTC CSAEEGEQYF TRBV29-1 many TRBJ2-7 . 10
TGTGCCAGCAGTTACCAGACAGGGGCTGAAGCTTTCTTT CASSYQTGAEAFF TRBV6-5 many TRBJ1-1 TRBD1 13
TGTGCCAGCACCACGGGCTATGGCTACACCTTC CASTTGYGYTF TRBV7-2 many TRBJ1-2 . 11
TGTGCCAGCAGCTTAGTGGGAAGAGGAAACACCATATATTTT CASSLVGRGNTIYF TRBV7-2 many TRBJ1-3 . 14
TGCAGCGTTAAGGTGGCCGGCGGGGCCAACGTCCTGACTTTC CSVKVAGGANVLTF TRBV29-1 many TRBJ2-6 . 14
TGTGCCAGCAGCCCTTCGGGAGGGGGAGGCCAAGATTATGGCTACACCTTC CASSPSGGGGQDYGYTF TRBV11-2 . TRBJ1-2 . 17
TGCAGCGTGGGAACAGGGGGCCAGGATGGCTACACCTTC CSVGTGGQDGYTF TRBV29-1 many TRBJ1-2 TRBD1 13
TGTGCCTGCCCCAAGATGAGCTCCTACGAGCAGTACTTC CACPKMSSYEQYF TRBV30 many TRBJ2-7 . 13
TGCGCCAGCAGCGGTAGTAAAGAAGCTTTCTTT CASSGSKEAFF TRBV5-1 many TRBJ1-1 . 11
TGTGCCAGCGGCCACCACGAGCAGTACTTC CASGHHEQYF TRBV7-2 . TRBJ2-7 . 10
TGCAGCGTTACTTCGGGACTAGCCTTCTACGAGCAGTACTTC CSVTSGLAFYEQYF TRBV29-1 many TRBJ2-7 TRBD2 14
TGTGCCAGCAGCGACTCTCTGGGGGAGACCCAGTACTTC CASSDSLGETQYF TRBV11-2 many TRBJ2-5 . 13
TGTGCCAGCAGTTTCAGCGCTTTTGGGGCTTACGAGCAGTACTTC CASSFSAFGAYEQYF TRBV12-3/TRBV12-4 many TRBJ2-7 . 15
TGTGCCTCCGTCAGAGGCCAGAACTATGGCTACACCTTC CASVRGQNYGYTF TRBV28 many TRBJ1-2 . 13
TGTGCCTGGAGTGTGGGGATCAAACCTCGCACAGATACGCAGTATTTT CAWSVGIKPRTDTQYF TRBV30 few TRBJ2-3 . 16
TGTGCCACCGACGGCGATCTACTAATGAACACTGAAGCTTTCTTT CATDGDLLMNTEAFF TRBV2 . TRBJ1-1 . 15